These 5 T cell receptor beta chains originate from one sample sequenced in a study of T cell responses to AZD1222 COVID-19 vaccine. This table comes from immunoSEQ multiplex PCR, and its TCRdb copy is limited to in-frame clones, with some not included. Altogether 150,000 to 200,000 clones are present, approximately 94% being singletons, with the ten largest covering 5.1%. Sequencing used peripheral blood, obtained 28 days after the second AZD1222 dose. The receptor set was obtained from an adult who received the AZD1222 COVID-19 vaccine.

The V and J genes are TRBV28 and TRBJ2-7, with 9 nucleotides matching TRBD1. Trimming took 6 bases from V and 6 from J; bases not matched to a gene: 9. The germline V gene has CDR1 MDHEN and CDR2 SYDVKM. The CDR3 is 14 residues long. The CDR3 loop is CASRVPGQGSEQYF. The CDR3 DNA sequence: TGTGCCAGCAGAGTACCGGGACAGGGCTCCGAGCAGTACTTC.

The chain employs TRBV9 and TRBJ1-2; a possible D gene is TRBD1 (6 bases). Germline V CDR1 and CDR2: SGDLS, YYNGEE. V lost 4 bases, J lost 8 bases, and 12 bases lay in between. The CDR3 is 12 residues long. The CDR3 sequence: CASSTHRDGYTF. For the CDR3, the DNA is TGTGCCAGCAGCACTCACAGGGACGGCTACACCTTC.

The V call is TRBV11-2, the J call TRBJ2-5; D call uncertain. The V gene lost 4 bases and the J gene lost 2 bases, with 2 bases spanning the gap. From germline, CDR1 is SGHAT and CDR2 FQNNGV. The length of the CDR3 is 11 residues. The CDR3 DNA follows: TGTGCCAGCAGCTCGCAAGAGACCCAGTACTTC. This gives the protein CASSSQETQYF.

The rearrangement joins TRBV19 to TRBJ1-1, with D perhaps matching TRBD1 (6 bases). The CDR3 spans 16 residues. Germline CDR1 LNHDA, CDR2 SQIVND (reference sequence). V gave up 6 bases and J gave up 1 base, with 18 bases separating them. The CDR3 DNA sequence: TGTGCCAGTAGGAGGGGGGCGGTTCGGGAGAACACTGAAGCTTTCTTT. It encodes CASRRGAVRENTEAFF.

The chain's CDR3 is CASSPPNRISGANVLTF. In nucleotides, the CDR3 is TGTGCCAGCTCACCCCCGAACCGCATCTCTGGGGCCAACGTCCTGACTTTC. The chain is built from TRBV18 and TRBJ2-6, with unresolved D. The CDR3 length is 17 residues. The germline V gene has CDR1 KGHSH and CDR2 LQKENI. Trimming left V 3 bases short and J 0 bases short, with 12 bases between.